Listed here are 28 T cell receptor beta chains from one sample, sequenced in a study of early T cells in non-severe SARS-CoV-2 infection. TCRdb recomputed calls from the 5' RACE reads with MiXCR, one row per CDR3 protein. Of approximately 31,000 distinct CDR3 sequences in the sample, roughly 5% were seen once. Sequences were obtained from whole blood. These receptors originate from an adult who was a healthcare worker with PCR-confirmed SARS-CoV-2 infection or an uninfected control (not recorded which).

This clonotype was counted ten times or more. The CDR3 loop reads CASSSRELGDTQYF. CDR3 bases: TGTGCCAGCAGCTCCCGGGAGCTAGGAGATACGCAGTATTTT. The genes are TRBV11-2 and TRBJ2-3; D is possibly TRBD2 (6 bases). The CDR3 consists of 14 residues. Germline V CDR1 and CDR2: SGHAT, FQNNGV. The V gene lost 4 bases and the J gene lost 5 bases, with 13 bases spanning the gap.

This clonotype turned up a few times. The V call is TRBV7-2, the J call TRBJ2-7, with D possibly TRBD2 on 5 matching bases. This CDR3 is 16 amino acids long. Trimming removed 5 bases from V and 0 bases from J, with 17 bases in between. CDR1 and CDR2 (germline): SGHTA, FQGNSA. The CDR3 spells CASSPLGRAPSYEQYF. The CDR3 coding sequence is TGTGCCAGCAGCCCTCTTGGGCGGGCGCCCTCCTACGAGCAGTACTTC.

This clonotype has ten or more counts. The V and J genes are TRBV11-2 and TRBJ2-5; 7 bases match TRBD1. The CDR3 consists of 13 residues. Unmatched junction bases numbered 7, after V lost 5 bases and J lost 7 bases. Looked up from germline, CDR1 is SGHAT and CDR2 is FQNNGV. This CDR3 is CASSPGGRGTQYF. In DNA form, the CDR3 reads TGTGCCAGCAGCCCAGGGGGTCGCGGGACCCAGTACTTC.

The CDR3 DNA reads TGCAGTGCTAGAAAGTTCAAGGAGGTCGAAGCTTTCTTT. It specifies CSARKFKEVEAFF. The chain is built from TRBV20-1 and TRBJ1-1, with D unresolved. V lost 2 bases and J 8 bases, leaving 15 bases between the germline ends. This CDR3 comprises 13 residues. Germline CDR1 is DFQATT and CDR2 is SNEGSKA (reference sequence).

The V and J genes are TRBV30 and TRBJ1-3; D gene ambiguous. Germline-derived CDR1 and CDR2 are GTSNPN and SVGIG (reference sequence). Trimming left V 4 bases short and J 0 bases short, with 10 bases between. CDR3 length: 14 amino acids. CDR3 protein: CAWTPTGSGNTIYF. In nucleotides, the CDR3 is TGTGCCTGGACTCCGACGGGCTCTGGAAACACCATATATTTT.

This clonotype was counted many times. This sequence joins TRBV5-1 and TRBJ2-2, with 8 bases aligning to TRBD2. The CDR3 runs to 17 residues. Losses at the gene ends were 1 base for V and 4 bases for J; bases not matched to a gene: 9. Germline-derived CDR1 and CDR2 are SGHRS and YFSETQ. The CDR3 region is CASSLRGAGESTGELFF. The CDR3 bases are TGCGCCAGCAGCTTGAGGGGAGCGGGAGAGAGCACCGGGGAGCTGTTTTTT. The whole variable domain, remainder taken from reference TRBV5-1 and TRBJ2-2, is KAGVTQTPRYLIKTRGQQVTLSCSPISGHRSVSWYQQTPGQGLQFLFEYFSETQRNKGNFPGRFSGRQFSNSRSEMNVSTLELGDSALYLCASSLRGAGESTGELFFGEGSRLTVL.

This clonotype came up a few times. The gene calls are TRBV13 and TRBJ2-5; D gene unclear. Trimming cost V 0 bases and J 5 bases, with 4 bases left between them. CDR1 and CDR2 (germline): PRHDT, FYEKMQ (reference sequence). This CDR3 has 12 residues. The CDR3 is CASSLGQETQYF. As DNA, the CDR3 is TGTGCCAGCAGCTTAGGCCAGGAGACCCAGTACTTC.

This clonotype showed up many times. The V call is TRBV12-3 or TRBV12-4, the J call TRBJ2-5; TRBD2 agrees at 11 bases. V trimming: 6 bases; J trimming: 5 bases; junction bases outside the gene matches: 17. The CDR3 is made up of 18 amino acids. CDR3 sequence reads: CASSPGLTSGSTTETQYF. The CDR3 coding sequence is TGTGCCAGCAGCCCTGGACTAACTAGCGGGAGTACGACGGAGACCCAGTACTTC.

This clonotype has ten or more counts. This chain's CDR3 is CAWSLDREDQPQHF. CDR3 sequence (DNA): TGTGCCTGGAGTCTGGACAGGGAAGATCAGCCCCAGCATTTT. The chain joins TRBV30 to TRBJ1-5; 8 nucleotides agree with TRBD1. The CDR3 length is 14 residues. With 2 bases clipped from V and 5 bases from J, the junction kept 5 bases outside the gene matches. Germline V CDR1 and CDR2: GTSNPN, SVGIG (reference sequence). Filled out from reference TRBV30 and TRBJ1-5, the complete variable domain reads SQTIHQWPATLVQPVGSPLSLECTVEGTSNPNLYWYRQAAGRGLQLLFYSVGIGQISSEVPQNLSASRPQDRQFILSSKKLLLSDSGFYLCAWSLDREDQPQHFGDGTRLSIL.

The table lists this clonotype with many counts. The chain employs TRBV6-6 and TRBJ1-2; 7 nucleotides agree with TRBD1. The CDR3 contains 19 residues. The V segment lost 2 bases and the J segment 8 bases; nucleotides outside the gene matches: 23. Per the germline V gene, CDR1 is MNHNY and CDR2 is SVGAGI (reference sequence). The CDR3 nucleotides read TGTGCCAGCAGTTACGAAGATGCCCCCACGGGGACAGACGGCGGGGGCTACACCTTC. Translation gives CASSYEDAPTGTDGGGYTF.

This clonotype has at least ten counts. The CDR3 sequence is CASSLTGPGLAPGVGTGELFF. In nucleotides, the CDR3 is TGTGCCAGCAGCTTAACCGGGCCGGGACTAGCTCCTGGGGTCGGCACCGGGGAGCTGTTTTTT. The rearrangement links TRBV7-3 to TRBJ2-2; 9 bases fit TRBD2. V gave up 0 bases and J gave up 4 bases; unmatched junction bases: 18. This CDR3 has 21 residues. Germline CDR1 is SGHTA and CDR2 is FQGTGA.

This clonotype was counted many times. The rearrangement links TRBV14 to TRBJ2-1; TRBD2 is a possible D gene (6 bases). Trimming removed 4 bases from V and 4 bases from J, with 17 bases in between. The length of the CDR3 is 16 residues. Looked up from germline, CDR1 is SGHDN and CDR2 is FVKESK. CDR3 in amino acids: CASSLSRVAEYNEQFF. CDR3 nucleotides: TGTGCCAGCAGCCTGTCCCGGGTAGCGGAGTACAATGAGCAGTTCTTC.

This clonotype was seen once. The V call is TRBV5-1, the J call TRBJ2-7; TRBD2 matches 12 bases. Trimming cost V 5 bases and J 2 bases; bases outside gene matches: 8. This CDR3 spans 16 amino acids. Germline V gene data show CDR1 as SGHRS and CDR2 as YFSETQ. DNA for the CDR3: TGCGCCAGCAGTACGACTAGCGGGAGTACCCCCTACGAGCAGTACTTC. Residues: CASSTTSGSTPYEQYF.

This clonotype was seen ten or more times. The J gene is TRBJ2-3, the V gene TRBV2; perhaps TRBD2 as D (6 bases). The CDR3 is 14 residues long. Trimming removed 4 bases from V and 1 base from J, with 9 bases in between. Germline V lookup: CDR1 SNHLY, CDR2 FYNNEI. CDR3: CASSGGIRTDTQYF. Here the CDR3 DNA reads TGTGCCAGCAGTGGCGGGATACGCACAGATACGCAGTATTTT.

This clonotype was counted between two and nine times. The V gene is TRBV5-1, the J gene TRBJ2-1; the match to TRBD2 covers 10 bases. The CDR3 covers 15 residues. J gave up 7 bases and V 4 bases, and 8 bases lay outside the gene matches. Per the germline V gene, CDR1 is SGHRS and CDR2 is YFSETQ. The CDR3 spells CASSGLAGVGNEQFF. The CDR3, as DNA: TGCGCCAGCAGCGGGCTAGCGGGAGTCGGAAATGAGCAGTTCTTC. Full variable domain (rest looked up from reference TRBV5-1 and TRBJ2-1): KAGVTQTPRYLIKTRGQQVTLSCSPISGHRSVSWYQQTPGQGLQFLFEYFSETQRNKGNFPGRFSGRQFSNSRSEMNVSTLELGDSALYLCASSGLAGVGNEQFFGPGTRLTVL.

This clonotype was detected only a few times. V gene TRBV18 combines with J gene TRBJ2-5, with D perhaps matching TRBD2 (5 bases). This CDR3 comprises 14 residues. CDR1 is KGHSH, CDR2 LQKENI, per germline. The V end was cut by 2 bases, the J end by 2 bases, with 9 bases between. The DNA for the CDR3 is TGTGCCAGCTCACCATTCTCGGGGCAAGAGACCCAGTACTTC. It translates to CASSPFSGQETQYF.

This clonotype was found a few times. The rearrangement joins TRBV20-1 to TRBJ2-2; 11 bases line up with TRBD1. The V segment lost 3 bases and the J segment 7 bases; nucleotides outside the gene matches: 4. Germline CDR1 is DFQATT and CDR2 is SNEGSKA (reference sequence). CDR3 length equals 14 residues. CDR3 loop: CSASRTGGGGELFF. For the CDR3, the DNA is TGCAGTGCTAGCCGGACAGGGGGCGGCGGGGAGCTGTTTTTT.

The chain has TRBV5-1 and TRBJ2-3; 14 bases line up with TRBD2. The CDR3 has 16 residues. V lost 4 bases to trimming and J lost 3 bases; unmatched junction nucleotides: 4. The germline V gene encodes CDR1 SGHRS and CDR2 YFSETQ. The CDR3 is CASSTGLAGETDTQYF. CDR3 in DNA: TGCGCCAGCAGCACGGGACTAGCGGGGGAGACAGATACGCAGTATTTT.

In its sample, this clonotype was seen many times. The chain is built from TRBV5-4 and TRBJ2-7; D is uncertain. Germline lookup yields CDR1 SGHNT and CDR2 YYREEE (reference sequence). Trimming took off 2 bases at V and 2 bases at J, with 11 bases between the two ends. CDR3 length equals 14 residues. The CDR3 loop is CASSFGDGTYEQYF. The CDR3 DNA follows: TGTGCCAGCAGCTTCGGTGACGGAACCTACGAGCAGTACTTC.

The sample holds a few counts of this clonotype. The V call is TRBV2, the J call TRBJ2-1, with D uncertain. The CDR3 extends over 14 amino acids. CDR1 and CDR2 from the germline V gene are SNHLY and FYNNEI. Trimming took off 6 bases at V and 4 bases at J, with 13 bases between the two ends. In DNA, the CDR3 is TGTGCCAGCAGCCTCGATACTCCGTACAATGAGCAGTTCTTC. It yields the protein CASSLDTPYNEQFF.

The V and J genes are TRBV9 and TRBJ2-3, with 7 nucleotides matching TRBD2. Germline assignment: CDR1 SGDLS and CDR2 YYNGEE. V lost 0 bases and J lost 4; bases outside the gene matches: 5. The CDR3 spans 15 residues. CDR3 coding DNA: TGTGCCAGCAGCGTAGGCGGGAGTACAGCAGATACGCAGTATTTT. Translation gives CASSVGGSTADTQYF.

The table lists this clonotype with many counts. This chain's CDR3 is CATSGSNTGELFF. CDR3 bases: TGTGCCACCAGTGGCTCGAACACCGGGGAGCTGTTTTTT. This chain joins TRBV24-1 and TRBJ2-2; D is uncertain. CDR3 size: 13 residues. Trimming removed 5 bases at V and 0 bases at J, with 3 bases between. In germline, CDR1 is KGHDR, CDR2 SFDVKD.

This clonotype was detected many times. The chain combines TRBV7-9 with TRBJ2-2; D might be TRBD2 (6 bases). The CDR3 has 15 residues. Trimming removed 8 bases from V and 2 bases from J, with 15 bases in between. Germline-derived CDR1 and CDR2 are SEHNR and FQNEAQ (reference sequence). CDR3 bases: TGTGCCAGCGACTATAGCGGACCAAACACCGGGGAGCTGTTTTTT. It codes for CASDYSGPNTGELFF.

This clonotype was seen ten or more times. The gene calls are TRBV7-9 and TRBJ2-7, with TRBD2 matching 8 bases. V lost 4 bases to trimming and J lost 2 bases; unmatched junction nucleotides: 10. This CDR3 has 16 amino acids. CDR1 and CDR2 (germline): SEHNR, FQNEAQ (reference sequence). CDR3 DNA sequence: TGTGCCAGCAGCTCCCTAAGCGGGAGTTTCACCTACGAGCAGTACTTC. Translating gives CASSSLSGSFTYEQYF.

This clonotype was counted ten times or more. This chain uses TRBV7-6 with TRBJ2-3, with 7 bases aligning to TRBD2. CDR3 size: 15 residues. Germline CDR1 is SGHVS and CDR2 is FNYEAQ. V trimming: 10 bases; J trimming: 0 bases; junction bases outside the gene matches: 10. The DNA for the CDR3 is TGTGCCACTAATATAGGTAGCGGGAGCACAGATACGCAGTATTTT. Its translation is CATNIGSGSTDTQYF.

V and J are TRBV20-1 and TRBJ2-3, with D tentatively TRBD2 (6 bases). Trimming pared 6 bases from V and 0 bases from J, leaving 13 bases between. This CDR3 comprises 14 residues. The germline CDR1 and CDR2 sequences are DFQATT and SNEGSKA (reference sequence). DNA for the CDR3: TGCAGTGCCCCAGGGCTAGCGAGCACAGATACGCAGTATTTT. Protein sequence: CSAPGLASTDTQYF.

Many counts were recorded for this clonotype. The CDR3 loop reads CSAQKAGGVISYEQYF. As DNA, the CDR3 is TGCAGTGCTCAAAAAGCGGGAGGGGTGATCTCCTACGAGCAGTACTTC. The chain carries TRBV20-1 and TRBJ2-7; 10 nucleotides match TRBD2. There are 16 residues in the CDR3. Germline assignment: CDR1 DFQATT and CDR2 SNEGSKA (reference sequence). After removal of 5 bases from V and 0 bases from J, the junction contained 10 bases not matched to a gene.

Many counts were recorded for this clonotype. In nucleotides, the CDR3 is TGTGCCAGCAGTTTAACACGCACGGGGACAGTACCTGAAGCTTTCTTT. Translated, it gives CASSLTRTGTVPEAFF. The V call is TRBV28, the J call TRBJ1-1, with 7 bases that match TRBD1. The CDR3 is 16 residues long. J gave up 6 bases and V 2 bases, and 12 bases lay outside the gene matches. Per the germline V gene, CDR1 is MDHEN and CDR2 is SYDVKM.